Below are 13 T cell receptor beta chains sequenced from a single sample in a study of T cells in Graves' hyperthyroidism and ophthalmopathy. TCR beta CDR3 sequences were amplified from RNA transcripts. The study used the HTBI primer set for a first-round RT-PCR of the TCR CDR3. Via MiXCR, TCRdb re-called the multiplex PCR reads, giving one row per CDR3 protein. The sample shows about 290,000 distinct CDR3 sequences, approximately 17% of them seen only once. What was sequenced was blood. These receptors originate from a woman aged 60 to 75 with Graves' ophthalmopathy.

A remark on this clonotype: One end of the junction varies from germline; a read error may be responsible. The V call is TRBV7-7, the J call TRBJ2-1; 10 bases fit TRBD1. Germline values: CDR1 SSHAT, CDR2 FNYEAQ (reference sequence). The CDR3 length is 16 residues. The CDR3 sequence is CASSAGQGELGDGQFF. CDR3 DNA: TGTGCTAGCAGCGCAGGACAGGGGGAACTCGGGGATGGGCAGTTCTTC.

This clonotype was picked up many times. The chain links TRBV28 to TRBJ2-4; 14 bases agree with TRBD2. Germline V gene sequence: CDR1 MDHEN, CDR2 SYDVKM. V gave up 2 bases and J gave up 10 bases; unmatched junction bases: 16. The CDR3 has 19 amino acids. CDR3 sequence: CASSLELSGTSGRIGIQYF. The CDR3 DNA follows: TGTGCCAGCAGTTTAGAACTCTCGGGGACTAGCGGGAGAATTGGTATTCAGTACTTC.

This clonotype was counted a few times. The chain uses TRBV6-2 or TRBV6-3 and TRBJ2-1; a weak D match, TRBD2 (6 bases). Germline CDR1 and CDR2: MNHEY and SVGEGT. The length of the CDR3 is 20 residues. The V end lost 0 bases, the J end lost 4 bases, and 25 bases lay between the germline ends. The CDR3 sequence is CASSYSGLTGVLRSYNEQFF. The CDR3 DNA is TGTGCCAGCAGTTACTCAGGACTAACGGGAGTCCTCCGGAGTTACAATGAGCAGTTCTTC.

This clonotype was observed a handful of times. The rearrangement uses TRBV5-1 and TRBJ2-6; D remains unclear. CDR1 is SGHRS and CDR2 is YFSETQ in the germline V gene. The CDR3 consists of 15 residues. The V gene lost 0 bases and the J gene lost 2 bases, with 6 bases spanning the gap. The CDR3 sequence: CASSLGQAGANVLTF. CDR3 bases: TGCGCCAGCAGCTTGGGACAAGCTGGGGCCAACGTCCTGACTTTC.

This clonotype has ten or more counts. The V and J genes are TRBV20-1 and TRBJ1-1, with D uncertain. The V end was cut by 1 base, the J end by 1 base, with 13 bases between. The length of the CDR3 is 15 residues. CDR1 and CDR2 (germline): DFQATT, SNEGSKA (reference sequence). CDR3 amino acids: CSARAQGGRNTEAFF. CDR3 nucleotide sequence: TGCAGTGCTAGAGCCCAAGGAGGCAGGAACACTGAAGCTTTCTTT.

This clonotype was counted at least ten times. The chain has TRBV6-2 or TRBV6-3 and TRBJ2-7; 9 bases fit TRBD1. V lost 6 bases and J lost 4; bases outside the gene matches: 7. The CDR3 is 14 amino acids. Germline lookup yields CDR1 MNHEY and CDR2 SVGEGT. This chain's CDR3 is CASRGQGSPYEQYF. The CDR3 DNA reads as TGTGCCAGCAGGGGACAGGGATCACCATACGAGCAGTACTTC.

The chain joins TRBV6-1 to TRBJ2-2; D perhaps matches TRBD2 (5 bases). V was cut by 0 bases and J by 6 bases, with 17 bases left in between. Germline lookup yields CDR1 MNHNS and CDR2 SASEGT. There are 17 residues in the CDR3. The CDR3, as DNA: TGTGCCAGCAGTGAAGCAGGCGGGTGGGCCCTCGCCGGGGAGCTGTTTTTT. Encoded protein: CASSEAGGWALAGELFF.

V and J are TRBV4-3 and TRBJ2-2; D remains unclear. Per germline, CDR1 LGHNA and CDR2 YSLEER. The CDR3 covers 14 residues. The V end lost 0 bases, the J end lost 6 bases, and 8 bases lay between the germline ends. The CDR3 protein is CASSQDWGPGELFF. In DNA form, the CDR3 reads TGCGCCAGCAGCCAAGATTGGGGTCCCGGGGAGCTGTTTTTT.

This clonotype was picked up many times. The chain employs TRBV4-2 and TRBJ1-1; a possible D gene is TRBD1 (5 bases). This CDR3 has 14 amino acids. Germline assignment: CDR1 LGHNA and CDR2 YNFKEQ. V was pared by 0 bases and J by 4 bases, with 9 bases between. CDR3 in amino acids: CASSQEGHGTEAFF. In DNA form, the CDR3 reads TGTGCCAGCAGCCAAGAGGGGCACGGCACTGAAGCTTTCTTT.

This clonotype was detected ten times or more. V is TRBV7-2 and J is TRBJ2-1; weak D call: TRBD1 (5 bases). V lost 5 bases to trimming and J lost 0 bases, with 11 bases between them. Germline V gene sequence: CDR1 SGHTA, CDR2 FQGNSA. The CDR3 runs to 15 residues. The CDR3 DNA reads as TGTGCCAGCAGCCCCCAGGGAAGCTCCTACAATGAGCAGTTCTTC. Encoded protein: CASSPQGSSYNEQFF.

The sample holds many counts of this clonotype. The chain joins TRBV25-1 to TRBJ1-4; tentative D call: TRBD1 (5 bases). CDR3 length: 14 amino acids. V was clipped by 6 bases and J by 7 bases, with 15 bases between them. Germline CDR1 reads MGHDK; CDR2 reads SYGVNS. CDR3 protein: CASSPEGYGEKLFF. In nucleotides, the CDR3 is TGTGCCAGCAGCCCAGAGGGGTACGGTGAAAAACTGTTTTTT.

This clonotype was observed at least ten times. V is TRBV20-1 and J is TRBJ2-3; 7 bases are shared with TRBD2. Germline V lookup: CDR1 DFQATT, CDR2 SNEGSKA (reference sequence). With 3 bases clipped from V and 5 bases from J, the junction kept 11 bases outside the gene matches. There are 15 residues in the CDR3. Written as DNA, the CDR3 is TGCAGTGCTAGGTTCCCAGCGGGAAGAGAAGATACGCAGTATTTT. Translated, it gives CSARFPAGREDTQYF.

This clonotype was seen many times. The rearrangement uses TRBV7-2 and TRBJ1-2; TRBD1 is a possible D gene (5 bases). This CDR3 region has 13 residues. Germline values: CDR1 SGHTA, CDR2 FQGNSA. Trimming removed 2 bases at V and 4 bases at J, with 8 bases between. CDR3 region: CASSLQGIYGYTF. Here the CDR3 DNA reads TGTGCCAGCAGCTTACAGGGTATCTATGGCTACACCTTC.